A selection of T cell receptor beta chains follows, all from one sample in a study of shared clonotypes between healthy human individuals. Assay: immunoSEQ multiplex PCR; the TCRdb copy retains only in-frame clones and omits some. This sample has 550,000 to 850,000 clones, with over 60% found just once. The sequenced sample was memory CD4+ T cells sorted from blood. These receptors were collected from a woman younger than 45 in good health. Both conserved end residues are part of each CDR3. The D gene is left open where the match is weak. Size tells how often a clone was seen (once, few, many) or the class of an expanded clone, and some rows leave it out.

cdr3_nt cdr3_aa clone_size v_call d_call j_call
TGTGCCAGCAGCTTACGGGACATCTCCTACAATGAGCAGTTCTTC CASSLRDISYNEQFF few TRBV7-8 . TRBJ2-1
TGCGCCAGCAGCCTGGGACAGGGGTTCAATGAGCAGTTCTTC CASSLGQGFNEQFF . TRBV5-1 TRBD1 TRBJ2-1
TGCGCCAGCAGCCAAGACGGACTAGCGGGAGGAGGGGCCGGGGAGCTGTTTTTT CASSQDGLAGGGAGELFF . TRBV4-1 TRBD2 TRBJ2-2
TGCGCCAGCAGCCCGGGGGACAGGCCTTACTATGGCTACACCTTC CASSPGDRPYYGYTF . TRBV5-1 TRBD1 TRBJ1-2
TGCAGCGTGGGGACTAGCGGAAACTACGAGCAGTACTTC CSVGTSGNYEQYF . TRBV29-1 TRBD2 TRBJ2-7
TGTGCCAGCAGTGATACCCTGACCAGTTTGCTAATGACCTACGAGCAGTACTTC CASSDTLTSLLMTYEQYF . TRBV2 . TRBJ2-7
TGTGCCAGCATAGAGGGCAGGAACACTGAAGCTTTCTTT CASIEGRNTEAFF once TRBV28 . TRBJ1-1
TGTGCCAGCAGTAACTTCGCGGGAGCGGATACGCAGTATTTT CASSNFAGADTQYF . TRBV6-5 TRBD2 TRBJ2-3
TGTGCCAGCAGTGACTTTGGGGCAGTCTATGGCTACACCTTC CASSDFGAVYGYTF . TRBV6-1 . TRBJ1-2
TGTGCCAGCAGCCGGGGACGATCTAATGAAAAACTGTTTTTT CASSRGRSNEKLFF . TRBV7-9 . TRBJ1-4
TGTGCCAGCAGTTCTGGGGCCAACGTCCTGACTTTC CASSSGANVLTF . TRBV2 . TRBJ2-6
TGTGCCAGCAGCGTTGGCACAGATACGCAGTATTTT CASSVGTDTQYF . TRBV9 . TRBJ2-3
TGTGCCAGGTCCCGGGACGGGGGAATCTACGAGCAGTACTTC CARSRDGGIYEQYF . TRBV28 . TRBJ2-7
TGCGCCAGCAGTTACCCGGGGGAGACCCAGTACTTC CASSYPGETQYF . TRBV5-1 . TRBJ2-5
TGTGCCAGCAGCGATAGGACAAGAGGGACGGATCTTGGTGGCTACACCTTC CASSDRTRGTDLGGYTF . TRBV25-1 . TRBJ1-2
TGTGCCAGCAGTGAGGAGGGGAGGTGGGAGCTGTTTTTT CASSEEGRWELFF once TRBV6-1 . TRBJ2-2
TGTGCCAGTAGTCAACTCGACCGGAGTAATGAAAAACTGTTTTTT CASSQLDRSNEKLFF few TRBV19 . TRBJ1-4
TGTGCCAGCAGGGAGGGAGGGGGTAACTATGGCTACACCTTC CASREGGGNYGYTF many TRBV2 . TRBJ1-2
TGTGCCATCAGTGAAGGCACGGGGAGAGCCCAAGAGACCCAGTACTTC CAISEGTGRAQETQYF . TRBV10-3 . TRBJ2-5
TGTGCCAGCAGTCCTGTCAGGGTGAGCTCTGGGGCCAACGTCCTGACTTTC CASSPVRVSSGANVLTF . TRBV27 . TRBJ2-6
TGTGCCAGCTCGGCTAGCGGGATGAATGAGCAGTTCTTC CASSASGMNEQFF . TRBV2 TRBD2 TRBJ2-1
TGTGCCAGCAGGTTACAGGGGGTAGAGAACACTGAAGCTTTCTTT CASRLQGVENTEAFF . TRBV7-9 TRBD1 TRBJ1-1
TGTGCCAGCAGCTTGGGGGCTTGGGAGACCCAGTACTTC CASSLGAWETQYF . TRBV27 . TRBJ2-5
TGTGCCAGCAGCTTGGCCAGGGAATACGAGCAGTACTTC CASSLAREYEQYF . TRBV7-9 . TRBJ2-7
TGTGCCATCAGTCCCGGGACAGGGATCATAGCCAAAAACATTCAGTACTTC CAISPGTGIIAKNIQYF . TRBV10-3 TRBD1 TRBJ2-4
TGTGCCAGCAGCTTAGGCGGGACAGGGTACCCGAGAGCTTTCTTT CASSLGGTGYPRAFF . TRBV11-2 TRBD1 TRBJ1-1
TGTGCCAGCAGTTTGAGCGAACAGAACTATGGCTACACCTTC CASSLSEQNYGYTF . TRBV28 . TRBJ1-2
TGTGCCAGCTCAGGAGGATTTTCGGCTAGCCGTTCCTACAATGAGCAGTTCTTC CASSGGFSASRSYNEQFF . TRBV18 . TRBJ2-1
TGTGCCAGCAGCTTGGCCCCAGCCTACGAGCAGTACTTC CASSLAPAYEQYF . TRBV7-2 . TRBJ2-7
TGTGCCAGCAGCTTAGATTTTTATCGCGAAAAACTGTTTTTT CASSLDFYREKLFF . TRBV7-9 . TRBJ1-4
TGTGCCAGTAGTGCCAACAGGCGAATCTCTGGAAACACCATATATTTT CASSANRRISGNTIYF once TRBV19 . TRBJ1-3
TGCGCCAGCAGCTTGCGACTAGCGGGGGGCAATGAGCAGTTCTTC CASSLRLAGGNEQFF . TRBV5-1 TRBD2 TRBJ2-1
TGTGCCAGCAGCTTTAAAGCGGGCAGGGGCCACGAGCAGTACTTC CASSFKAGRGHEQYF . TRBV5-4 . TRBJ2-7
TGTGCCAGCACCATGACAGCATTCTATGGCTACACCTTC CASTMTAFYGYTF once TRBV6-1 . TRBJ1-2
TGTGCCACCAGCAGAGGTGGATTAGCGGGAGGCCAAACCTACGAGCAGTACTTC CATSRGGLAGGQTYEQYF . TRBV15 TRBD2 TRBJ2-7
TGTGCCAGCAGCTTAGAGGCAGGGTCTGATGAAAAACTGTTTTTT CASSLEAGSDEKLFF . TRBV7-9 . TRBJ1-4
TGTGCCACCAGCAGAGAGAAAAGCGGGAGGGCCATTGAGCAGTTCTTC CATSREKSGRAIEQFF . TRBV15 TRBD2 TRBJ2-1
TGTGCCAGCAGCTCCACCGTAAAGTCTGAAGCTTTCTTT CASSSTVKSEAFF few TRBV9 . TRBJ1-1
TGTGCCAGCAGCCGCCCTAGCGGGGGTGCTCAGGATACGCAGTATTTT CASSRPSGGAQDTQYF once TRBV5-4 TRBD2 TRBJ2-3
TGTGCCAGCGAAGGGGGACTATGGCGGGAAGGAGCGTACGAGCAGTACTTC CASEGGLWREGAYEQYF . TRBV2 . TRBJ2-7
TGTGCCAGCTGTAGCGGGAGCTCCTACAATGAGCAGTTCTTC CASCSGSSYNEQFF . TRBV11-3 TRBD2 TRBJ2-1
TGTGCCAGCAGTGAGTCTAAGCCTTTTTACCAAGAGACCCAGTACTTC CASSESKPFYQETQYF few TRBV2 . TRBJ2-5
TGCGCCAGCAGCCCCCGGGATTACGAGCAGTACTTC CASSPRDYEQYF . TRBV5-1 . TRBJ2-7
TGTGCCAGCAGCTTAGTAGGAGAGGGGGGCGGGAATGAGCAGTTCTTC CASSLVGEGGGNEQFF . TRBV7-2 . TRBJ2-1
TGTGCCAGCAGCTGGACCAGCGGGACGGGTTACGAGCAGTACTTC CASSWTSGTGYEQYF . TRBV7-3 TRBD2 TRBJ2-7
TGTGCCAGCAGCTTGTCACTACTTCCTCTCAGCTCCTACGAGCAGTACTTC CASSLSLLPLSSYEQYF few TRBV7-8 . TRBJ2-7
TGTGCCAGCAGCCGACCCCCCCTAGCGGGGGCAGGCGAGCAGTACTTC CASSRPPLAGAGEQYF . TRBV7-2 TRBD2 TRBJ2-7
TGCGCCAGCAGCCTTGGGACTAGCGGGCCCGGGGAGCTGTTTTTT CASSLGTSGPGELFF . TRBV5-1 TRBD2 TRBJ2-2
TGTGCCAGCAGCCGACTAGCGGGAGTCAACGGGGAGCTGTTTTTT CASSRLAGVNGELFF . TRBV6-5 TRBD2 TRBJ2-2
TGTGCCAGCATGCTGGGGGGGTACGTCAGGCAGCCCCAGCATTTT CASMLGGYVRQPQHF . TRBV28 . TRBJ1-5
TGTGCCTGGAGGGGCTACTACAGGGACATGAACACTGAAGCTTTCTTT CAWRGYYRDMNTEAFF . TRBV30 . TRBJ1-1
TGTGCCAGCAGCTTGGAGGGAGGCTTAGGCGAAAAACTGTTTTTT CASSLEGGLGEKLFF . TRBV5-8 . TRBJ1-4
TGTGCCAGCTCCTCTCCGGCGGGCGAGCAGTACTTC CASSSPAGEQYF . TRBV18 . TRBJ2-7
TGCGCCAGCAGCCAAGATACGGGACAGATAGTAGCCAAAAACATTCAGTACTTC CASSQDTGQIVAKNIQYF . TRBV4-1 TRBD1 TRBJ2-4
TGTGCCAGCAGCTTGGGACTCACAGGGCCTGGAAACACCATATATTTT CASSLGLTGPGNTIYF . TRBV11-2 . TRBJ1-3
TGTGCCAGCAGCTCCACAGGGGAGGCGGGCAATGAGCAGTTCTTC CASSSTGEAGNEQFF . TRBV13 . TRBJ2-1
TGTGCCAGCAGCTTACGACAGGGGGCAATGCCTCAGTACTTC CASSLRQGAMPQYF once TRBV5-4 TRBD1 TRBJ2-7